This entry lists 21 T cell receptor beta chains sequenced from one sample in a study of identifying expanded T cells in peripheral blood. TCRdb's copy holds only in-frame clones and misses some; the assay was immunoSEQ multiplex PCR. The sample lists about 97,000 clones, approximately 90% occurring once. Sequenced material: blood. The source is a person aged 18-70 years in good health.

The chain joins TRBV28 to TRBJ1-4, with D possibly being TRBD1 (5 bases). The CDR3 contains 14 residues. V was trimmed by 8 bases and J by 0 bases, leaving 10 bases between them. Looked up from germline, CDR1 is MDHEN and CDR2 is SYDVKM. This chain's CDR3 is CASHTTATNEKLFF. The CDR3 nucleotides are TGTGCCAGCCACACGACAGCAACTAATGAAAAACTGTTTTTT.

V usage is TRBV19 and J usage is TRBJ1-1; 8 nucleotides line up with TRBD1. CDR3 length equals 15 residues. From germline, CDR1 is LNHDA and CDR2 SQIVND (reference sequence). The V and J ends lost 5 bases and 4 bases, in that order; junction bases with no gene match: 9. The CDR3 DNA reads as TGTGCCAGTAGTTCGTCGCGGACAGGGAGCACTGAAGCTTTCTTT. Its translation is CASSSSRTGSTEAFF.

The V call is TRBV6-1, the J call TRBJ2-7; 7 bases line up with TRBD1. Germline V gives CDR1 MNHNS, CDR2 SASEGT. The CDR3 extends over 14 amino acids. V gave up 11 bases and J gave up 4 bases; unmatched junction bases: 14. DNA for the CDR3: TGTGCCGCTACCTTGAGGACAGGAGGATACGAGCAGTACTTC. Translating it yields CAATLRTGGYEQYF.

V usage is TRBV4-2 and J usage is TRBJ1-2; unclear D gene. The germline gives CDR1 LGHNA, CDR2 YNFKEQ. Trimming took off 0 bases at V and 0 bases at J, with 17 bases between the two ends. This CDR3 is 18 amino acids long. CDR3 DNA: TGTGCCAGCAGCCAAGATACGGTCAGCCTCACTGCTAACTATGGCTACACCTTC. It codes for CASSQDTVSLTANYGYTF.

DNA for the CDR3: TGTGCCAGCAGCTTAGGACGAGATGAGCAGTTCTTC. Its protein is CASSLGRDEQFF. The V call is TRBV11-2, the J call TRBJ2-1; D not resolved. The germline gives CDR1 SGHAT, CDR2 FQNNGV. The V gene lost 1 base and the J gene lost 8 bases, with 6 bases spanning the gap. This CDR3 is 12 amino acids long.

In nucleotides, the CDR3 is TGTGCCAGTAGTATCCCGACAGGGGCAAATGAGCAGTTCTTC. This sequence encodes CASSIPTGANEQFF. This chain joins TRBV19 and TRBJ2-1; 8 bases agree with TRBD1. The CDR3 is 14 amino acids. CDR1 is LNHDA, CDR2 SQIVND, per germline (reference sequence). With V trimmed by 3 bases and J by 7 bases, 5 bases remained unmatched.

The table lists this clone with a count of one. This chain uses TRBV14 with TRBJ2-7, with TRBD2 matching over 7 bases. The CDR3 runs to 15 residues. V shed 3 bases and J 0 bases; nucleotides not matched to a gene: 5. CDR1 is SGHDN and CDR2 is FVKESK in the germline V gene. For the CDR3, the DNA is TGTGCCAGCAGCCAGGATCTAGCGGACTCCTACGAGCAGTACTTC. Its protein is CASSQDLADSYEQYF.

The rearrangement uses TRBV14 and TRBJ2-3; 7 bases agree with TRBD1. Germline V gene sequence: CDR1 SGHDN, CDR2 FVKESK. This CDR3 spans 17 amino acids. Trimming took 3 bases from V and 4 from J; bases not matched to a gene: 13. The CDR3 DNA is TGTGCCAGCAGCCACCTACAGGGGAAGGGGCCATCAGATACGCAGTATTTT. Translated, it gives CASSHLQGKGPSDTQYF.

The chain joins TRBV7-6 to TRBJ2-3, with D tentatively TRBD1 (5 bases). The CDR3 covers 12 residues. The germline CDR1 and CDR2 sequences are SGHVS and FNYEAQ. V lost 1 base, J lost 9 bases, and 8 bases lay in between. The CDR3: CASSLGQQTQYF. The CDR3 DNA reads as TGTGCCAGCAGCTTAGGACAGCAGACGCAGTATTTT.

This chain uses TRBV19 with TRBJ2-4; D possibly corresponds to TRBD1 (5 bases). Germline V gene sequence: CDR1 LNHDA, CDR2 SQIVND (reference sequence). The ends were cut back, 5 bases at V and 1 base at J, with 9 bases in the middle. CDR3 length equals 14 residues. The CDR3 region has the DNA TGTGCCAGTAGTCCGGACAAGGCCAAAAACATTCAGTACTTC. Its protein is CASSPDKAKNIQYF.

V gene TRBV10-3 combines with J gene TRBJ1-2; 8 nucleotides agree with TRBD1. The CDR3 contains 15 residues. V gave up 0 bases and J gave up 8 bases; unmatched junction bases: 8. CDR1 ENHRY and CDR2 SYGVKD come from the germline V gene. CDR3 DNA: TGTGCCATCAGTGAGTCCGGACAGGGATTGGTGGGCTACACCTTC. Translation: CAISESGQGLVGYTF.

The genes are TRBV4-2 and TRBJ2-7; no firm D call. CDR3 size: 16 residues. CDR1 and CDR2 from the germline V gene are LGHNA and YNFKEQ. V lost 0 bases to trimming and J lost 1 base, with 13 bases between them. The CDR3 reads CASSQDLPAPSYEQYF. The CDR3 region has the DNA TGTGCCAGCAGCCAAGATTTACCCGCGCCTTCCTACGAGCAGTACTTC.

The chain recombines TRBV10-3 with TRBJ2-7; 11 bases are a match to TRBD1. The germline gives CDR1 ENHRY, CDR2 SYGVKD. Trimming cost V 6 bases and J 6 bases; bases outside gene matches: 1. This CDR3 contains 12 residues. This chain's CDR3 is CAIRGQGGEQYF. The CDR3 DNA sequence: TGTGCCATCAGGGGACAGGGGGGCGAGCAGTACTTC.

The chain recombines TRBV7-2 with TRBJ1-2; the D is unclear. CDR1 and CDR2 from the germline V gene are SGHTA and FQGNSA. V lost 3 bases, J lost 8 bases, and 10 bases lay in between. There are 12 residues in the CDR3. As DNA, the CDR3 is TGTGCCAGCAGCTTTGGAGGGCTAGGCTACACCTTC. Protein sequence: CASSFGGLGYTF.

The chain carries TRBV27 and TRBJ1-2, with TRBD1 identical over 7 bases. The CDR3 has 15 residues. J was trimmed by 0 bases and V by 6 bases; bases with no gene match: 7. The germline gives CDR1 MNHEY, CDR2 SMNVEV (reference sequence). The CDR3 nucleotides are TGTGCCAGCAGGGAGAGACAGGGAGCTAACTATGGCTACACCTTC. This encodes CASRERQGANYGYTF.

This sequence joins TRBV14 and TRBJ2-7; a possible D gene is TRBD2 (6 bases). Trimming shortened V by 2 bases and J by 0 bases, and 8 bases separated the two germline ends. Germline assignment: CDR1 SGHDN and CDR2 FVKESK. The CDR3 spans 14 residues. CDR3 in DNA: TGTGCCAGCAGCCAACGGGAGAGCTCCTACGAGCAGTACTTC. Translating it yields CASSQRESSYEQYF.

This clone has a handful of counts. At one end the junction does not follow the germline gene, possibly because of a read error. The genes are TRBV7-3 and TRBJ2-7; no reliable D call. The CDR3 runs to 14 residues. CDR1 and CDR2 from the germline V gene are SGHTA and FQGTGA. The CDR3 here is CASSLTSSPLIQAF. The CDR3, as DNA: TGTGCCAGCAGCTTAACGAGTAGCCCCCTAATCCAAGCGTTC.

This clone was seen only once. The V gene is TRBV6-5, the J gene TRBJ2-1; D not certain. The germline CDR1 and CDR2 sequences are MNHEY and SVGAGI. The CDR3 consists of 12 residues. V was clipped by 0 bases and J by 8 bases, with 5 bases between them. Here the CDR3 DNA reads TGTGCCAGCAGTTACTCAAGGGATGAGCAGTTCTTC. Its translation: CASSYSRDEQFF.

The gene calls are TRBV11-3 and TRBJ2-3, with TRBD2 as a possible D gene (6 bases). CDR3 length equals 13 residues. Trimming pared 5 bases from V and 7 bases from J, leaving 13 bases between. CDR1 SGHNT and CDR2 YENEEA come from the germline V gene. The CDR3 region is CASSPGLSYTQYF. CDR3 in DNA: TGTGCCAGCAGCCCGGGACTTAGCTATACGCAGTATTTT.

This rearrangement joins TRBV4-1 to TRBJ2-7, with D perhaps TRBD1 (6 bases). CDR1 and CDR2 (germline): MGHRA, YSYEKL. The CDR3 consists of 15 residues. V was clipped by 4 bases and J by 2 bases, with 15 bases between them. The CDR3 loop reads CASSLKGDNPYEQYF. DNA for the CDR3: TGCGCCAGCAGCCTAAAGGGGGACAATCCCTACGAGCAGTACTTC.

The chain joins TRBV7-8 to TRBJ2-2; no clear D gene. This CDR3 is built from 14 residues. V was pared by 4 bases and J by 1 base, with 7 bases between. The germline V gene has CDR1 SGHVS and CDR2 FQNEAQ. In DNA, the CDR3 is TGTGCCAGCAGCTACTACAGGAACACCGGGGAGCTGTTTTTT. This gives the protein CASSYYRNTGELFF.